This T cell receptor (beta chain) was obtained from a study of shared clonotypes between healthy human individuals. Study results and limitations: About 5% of naive CD4 clonotypes were shared across several donors.

The CDR3 is 14 amino acids. J was trimmed by 3 bases and V by 4 bases; bases with no gene match: 3. The V gene's germline CDR1 is LNHDA and CDR2 SQIVND (reference sequence). CD4+ cells underwent separation, giving CD45RA+ naive and CD45RA-negative memory subsets. Produced via immunoSEQ multiplex PCR; TCRdb's table is partial and in-frame only. Of hundreds of thousands of clones listed, 60% to 80% are singletons. To note about this clone: Its antigen remains unidentified.

V gene TRBV19 combines with J gene TRBJ2-1; TRBD2 aligns across 7 bases. This TCR came from a woman under 40 in good health. The sample taken for sequencing was memory CD4+ T cells sorted from blood. This sample's subset: CD45RA-negative fraction. The CDR3: CASSTSGIYNEQFF. Here the CDR3 DNA reads TGTGCCAGTAGTACTAGCGGAATCTACAATGAGCAGTTCTTC.